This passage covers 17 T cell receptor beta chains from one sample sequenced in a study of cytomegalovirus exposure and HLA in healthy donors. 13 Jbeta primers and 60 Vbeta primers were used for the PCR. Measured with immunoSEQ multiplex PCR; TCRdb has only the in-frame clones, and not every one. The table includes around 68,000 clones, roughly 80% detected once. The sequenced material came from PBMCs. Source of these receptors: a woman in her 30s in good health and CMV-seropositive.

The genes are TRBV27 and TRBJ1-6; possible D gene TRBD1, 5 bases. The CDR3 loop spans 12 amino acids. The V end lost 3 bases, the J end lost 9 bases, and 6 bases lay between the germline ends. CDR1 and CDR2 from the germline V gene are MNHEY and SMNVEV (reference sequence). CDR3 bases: TGTGCCAGCAGTTTGGGGGGTTCACCCCTCCACTTT. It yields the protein CASSLGGSPLHF.

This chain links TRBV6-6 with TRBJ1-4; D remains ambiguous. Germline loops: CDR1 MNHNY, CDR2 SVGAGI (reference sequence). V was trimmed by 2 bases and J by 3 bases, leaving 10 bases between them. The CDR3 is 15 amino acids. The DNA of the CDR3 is TGTGCCAGCAGTTACGAAGAGGGTGCTAATGAAAAACTGTTTTTT. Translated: CASSYEEGANEKLFF.

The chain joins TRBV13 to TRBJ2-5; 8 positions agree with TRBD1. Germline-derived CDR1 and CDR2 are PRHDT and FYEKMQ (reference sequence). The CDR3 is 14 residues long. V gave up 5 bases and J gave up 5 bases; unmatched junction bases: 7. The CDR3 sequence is CASSATGVGETQYF. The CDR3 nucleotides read TGTGCCAGCAGCGCGACAGGGGTGGGGGAGACCCAGTACTTC.

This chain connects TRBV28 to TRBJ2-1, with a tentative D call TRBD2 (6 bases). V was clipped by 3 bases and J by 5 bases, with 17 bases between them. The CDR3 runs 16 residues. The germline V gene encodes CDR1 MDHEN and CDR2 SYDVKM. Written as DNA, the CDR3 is TGTGCCAGCAGTTTCTCTGTTAGCGGTACTGACAATGAGCAGTTCTTC. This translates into CASSFSVSGTDNEQFF.

CDR3 sequence: CASSQVTGVGELFF. DNA for the CDR3: TGCGCCAGCAGCCAAGTAACCGGAGTCGGGGAGCTGTTTTTT. The chain couples TRBV4-3 to TRBJ2-2; D remains ambiguous. CDR3 size: 14 residues. Germline assignment: CDR1 LGHNA and CDR2 YSLEER. The V end lost 1 base, the J end lost 7 bases, and 10 bases lay between the germline ends.

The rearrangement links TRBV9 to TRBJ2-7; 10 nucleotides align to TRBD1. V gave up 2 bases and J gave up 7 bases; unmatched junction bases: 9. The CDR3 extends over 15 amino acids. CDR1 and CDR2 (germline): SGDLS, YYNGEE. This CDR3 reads CASSVLGTGVGEQYF. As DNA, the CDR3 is TGTGCCAGCAGCGTGCTGGGGACAGGGGTGGGGGAGCAGTACTTC.

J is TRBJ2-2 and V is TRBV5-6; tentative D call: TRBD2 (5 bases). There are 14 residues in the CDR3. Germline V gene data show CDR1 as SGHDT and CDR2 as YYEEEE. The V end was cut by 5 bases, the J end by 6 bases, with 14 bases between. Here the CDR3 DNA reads TGTGCCAGCAGGTGGAGGCATGGGGCCGGGGAGCTGTTTTTT. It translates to CASRWRHGAGELFF.

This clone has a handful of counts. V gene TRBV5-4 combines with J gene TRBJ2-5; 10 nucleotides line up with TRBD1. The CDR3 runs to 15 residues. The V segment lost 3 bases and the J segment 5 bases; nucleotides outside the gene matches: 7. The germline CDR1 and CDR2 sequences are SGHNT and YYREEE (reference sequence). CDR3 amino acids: CASSSRDRGGETQYF. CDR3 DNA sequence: TGTGCCAGCAGCTCCCGGGACAGGGGCGGGGAGACCCAGTACTTC. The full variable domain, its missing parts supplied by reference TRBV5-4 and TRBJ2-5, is ETGVTQSPTHLIKTRGQQVTLRCSSQSGHNTVSWYQQALGQGPQFIFQYYREEENGRGNFPPRFSGLQFPNYSSELNVNALELDDSALYLCASSSRDRGGETQYFGPGTRLLVL.

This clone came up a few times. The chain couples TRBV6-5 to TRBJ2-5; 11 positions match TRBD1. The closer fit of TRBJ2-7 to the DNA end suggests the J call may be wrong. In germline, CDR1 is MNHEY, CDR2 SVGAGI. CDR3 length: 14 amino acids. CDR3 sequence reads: CASRGTGGDYEQYF. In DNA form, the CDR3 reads TGTGCCAGCAGAGGGACAGGGGGGGACTACGAGCAGTACTTC.

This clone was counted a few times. The CDR3 DNA reads as TGCAGCGTTGGACAGGGCCTCAATCAGCCCCAGCATTTT. The encoded protein is CSVGQGLNQPQHF. The chain uses TRBV29-1 and TRBJ1-5; TRBD1 aligns across 7 bases. Germline CDR1 reads SQVTM; CDR2 reads ANQGSEA. CDR3 length equals 13 residues. The V segment lost 4 bases and the J segment 3 bases; nucleotides outside the gene matches: 3.

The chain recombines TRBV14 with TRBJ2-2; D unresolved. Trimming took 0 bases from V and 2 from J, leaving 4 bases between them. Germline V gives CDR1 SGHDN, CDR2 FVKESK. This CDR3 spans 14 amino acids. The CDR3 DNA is TGTGCCAGCAGCCAAGACAGTAACACCGGGGAGCTGTTTTTT. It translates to CASSQDSNTGELFF.

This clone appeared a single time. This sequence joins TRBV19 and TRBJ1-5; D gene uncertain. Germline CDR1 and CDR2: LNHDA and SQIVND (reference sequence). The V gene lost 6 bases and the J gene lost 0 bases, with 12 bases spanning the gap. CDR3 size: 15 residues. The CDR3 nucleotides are TGTGCCAGTAGGAAATCGGGGTATAGCAATCAGCCCCAGCATTTT. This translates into CASRKSGYSNQPQHF.

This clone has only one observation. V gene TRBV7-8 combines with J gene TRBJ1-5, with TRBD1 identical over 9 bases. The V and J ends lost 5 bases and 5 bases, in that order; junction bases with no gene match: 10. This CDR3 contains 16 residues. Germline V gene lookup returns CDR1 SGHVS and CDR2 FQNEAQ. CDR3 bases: TGTGCCAGCAGCGCTGCTCTCCGGGACAGGGATCAGCCCCAGCATTTT. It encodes CASSAALRDRDQPQHF.

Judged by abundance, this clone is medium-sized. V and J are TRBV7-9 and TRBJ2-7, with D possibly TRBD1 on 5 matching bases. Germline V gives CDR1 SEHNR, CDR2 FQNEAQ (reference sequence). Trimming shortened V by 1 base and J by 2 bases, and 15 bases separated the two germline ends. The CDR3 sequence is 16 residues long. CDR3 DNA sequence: TGTGCCAGCAGCTTAGAGCGCAGCAGGGTTCCCTACGAGCAGTACTTC. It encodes CASSLERSRVPYEQYF.

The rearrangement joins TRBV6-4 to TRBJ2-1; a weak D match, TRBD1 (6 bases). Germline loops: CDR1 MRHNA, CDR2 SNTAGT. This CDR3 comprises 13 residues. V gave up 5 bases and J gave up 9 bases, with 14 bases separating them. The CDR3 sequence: CASSPRLGGEQFF. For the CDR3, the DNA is TGTGCCAGCAGTCCCCGGTTAGGGGGTGAGCAGTTCTTC.

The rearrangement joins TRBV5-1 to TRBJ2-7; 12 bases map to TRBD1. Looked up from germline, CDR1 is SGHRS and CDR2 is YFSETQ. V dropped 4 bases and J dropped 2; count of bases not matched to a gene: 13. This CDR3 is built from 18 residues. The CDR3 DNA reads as TGCGCCAGCAGCCCTGGGACAGGGGGCGCGGGAGGGACCTACGAGCAGTACTTC. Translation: CASSPGTGGAGGTYEQYF.

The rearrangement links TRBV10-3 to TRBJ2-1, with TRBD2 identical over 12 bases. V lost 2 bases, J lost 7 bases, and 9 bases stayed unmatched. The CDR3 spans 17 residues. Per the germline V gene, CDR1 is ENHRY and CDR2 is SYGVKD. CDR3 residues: CAISEGGGLAGNNEQFF. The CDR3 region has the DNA TGTGCCATCAGTGAGGGGGGTGGACTAGCGGGAAATAATGAGCAGTTCTTC.